Sequencing of this TCR beta chain was carried out in a study of radiotherapy plus CTLA-4 blockade in lung cancer. This clone was observed a few times. Assay used: immunoSEQ multiplex PCR; TCRdb lists only in-frame clones, some missing. The sample lists approximately 47,000 clones; roughly four fifths were seen once. V lost 5 bases, J lost 3 bases, and 13 bases lay in between. Looked up from germline, CDR1 is SGHTA and CDR2 is FQGNSA. CDR3 size: 14 residues. The receptor was derived from a human donor with non-small cell lung cancer who had stable disease on radiotherapy plus ipilimumab. Material: peripheral blood, obtained from a patient treated with radiotherapy plus ipilimumab. This sequence joins TRBV7-2 and TRBJ2-5, with a possible D match to TRBD2 (6 bases). The CDR3: CASSRGLSKETQYF. CDR3 bases: TGTGCCAGCAGCCGGGGACTGTCCAAAGAGACCCAGTACTTC.